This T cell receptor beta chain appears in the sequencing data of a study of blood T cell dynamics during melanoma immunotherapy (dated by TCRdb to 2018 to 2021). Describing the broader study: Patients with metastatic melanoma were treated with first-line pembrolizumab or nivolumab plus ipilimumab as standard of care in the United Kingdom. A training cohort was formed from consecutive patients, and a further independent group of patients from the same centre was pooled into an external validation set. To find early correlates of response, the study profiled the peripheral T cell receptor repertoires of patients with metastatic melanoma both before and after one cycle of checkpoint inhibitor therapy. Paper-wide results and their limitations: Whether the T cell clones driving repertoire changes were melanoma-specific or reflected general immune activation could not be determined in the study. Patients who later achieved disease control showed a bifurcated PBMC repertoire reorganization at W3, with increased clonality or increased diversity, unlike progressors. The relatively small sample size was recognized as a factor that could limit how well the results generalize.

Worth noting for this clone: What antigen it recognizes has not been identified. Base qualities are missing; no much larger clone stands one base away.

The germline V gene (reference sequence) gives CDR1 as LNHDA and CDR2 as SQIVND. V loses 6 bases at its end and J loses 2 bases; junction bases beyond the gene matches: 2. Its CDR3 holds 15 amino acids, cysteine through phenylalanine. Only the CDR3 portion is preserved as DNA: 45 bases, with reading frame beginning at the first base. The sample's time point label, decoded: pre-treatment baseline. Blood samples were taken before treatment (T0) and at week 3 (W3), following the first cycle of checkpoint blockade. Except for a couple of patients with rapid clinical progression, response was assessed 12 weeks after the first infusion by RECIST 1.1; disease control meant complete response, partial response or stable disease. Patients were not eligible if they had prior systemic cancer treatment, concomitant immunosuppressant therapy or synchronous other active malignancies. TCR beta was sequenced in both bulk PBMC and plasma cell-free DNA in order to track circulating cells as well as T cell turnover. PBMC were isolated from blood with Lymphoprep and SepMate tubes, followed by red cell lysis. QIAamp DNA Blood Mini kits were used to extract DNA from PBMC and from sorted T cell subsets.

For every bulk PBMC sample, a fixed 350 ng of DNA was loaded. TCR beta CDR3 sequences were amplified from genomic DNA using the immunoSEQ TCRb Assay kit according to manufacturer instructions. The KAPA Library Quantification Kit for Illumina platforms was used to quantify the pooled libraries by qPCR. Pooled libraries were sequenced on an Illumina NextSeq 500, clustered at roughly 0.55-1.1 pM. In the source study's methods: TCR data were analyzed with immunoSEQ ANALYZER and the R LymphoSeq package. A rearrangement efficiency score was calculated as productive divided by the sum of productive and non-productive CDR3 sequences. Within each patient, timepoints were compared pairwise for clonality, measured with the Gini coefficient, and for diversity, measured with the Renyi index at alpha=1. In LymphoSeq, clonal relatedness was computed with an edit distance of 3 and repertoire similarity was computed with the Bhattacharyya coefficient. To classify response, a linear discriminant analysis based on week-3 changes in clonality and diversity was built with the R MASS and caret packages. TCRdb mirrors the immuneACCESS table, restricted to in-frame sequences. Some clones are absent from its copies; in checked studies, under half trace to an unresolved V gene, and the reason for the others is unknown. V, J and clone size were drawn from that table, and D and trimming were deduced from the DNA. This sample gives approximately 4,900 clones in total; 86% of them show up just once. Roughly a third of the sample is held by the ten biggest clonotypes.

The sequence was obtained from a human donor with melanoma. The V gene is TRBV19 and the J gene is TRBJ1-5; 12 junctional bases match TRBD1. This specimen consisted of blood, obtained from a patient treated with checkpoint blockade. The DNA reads TGTGCCAGTAGGGGGACAGGGGGCGGCAATCAGCCCCAGCATTTT. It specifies CASRGTGGGNQPQHF.